The 22 T cell receptor beta chains reported below all come from one sample, sequenced in a study of vaccination and CD4 T cells after COVID-19. With the Oncomine TCR Beta short-read assay, DNA from cultured CD4+ T cells was sequenced. TCRdb called the PCR reads again in MiXCR, with one record for every CDR3 protein. This repertoire shows around 15,000 distinct CDR3 sequences, around 40% found once; its top ten account for 5.6%. These receptors lack a known antigen. As to treatment: roughly nine-day PBMC culture with coronavirus spike peptide pools or control peptides (ViraFEST assay). The sample consisted of CD4+ T cells from blood, cultured in vitro, taken before SARS-CoV-2 vaccination. These receptor sequences come from a human donor who had recovered from COVID-19.

This clonotype has more than one count but fewer than ten. The rearrangement uses TRBV7-9 and TRBJ1-2; D not resolved. Germline assignment: CDR1 SEHNR and CDR2 FQNEAQ (reference sequence). The CDR3 consists of 17 residues. V was trimmed by 0 bases and J by 2 bases, leaving 16 bases between them. The CDR3 region is CASSLAVNSRENYGYTF. The CDR3 nucleotides are TGTGCCAGCAGCTTAGCGGTGAACAGCCGGGAAAACTATGGCTACACCTTC.

This chain connects TRBV27 to TRBJ2-7, with 8 bases fitting TRBD2. The CDR3 length is 14 residues. CDR1 is MNHEY and CDR2 is SMNVEV in the germline V gene (reference sequence). V lost 3 bases to trimming and J lost 3 bases; unmatched junction nucleotides: 4. CDR3 sequence reads: CASSFGREDYEQYF. In DNA form, the CDR3 reads TGTGCCAGCAGTTTTGGGCGGGAGGACTACGAGCAGTACTTC.

This chain links TRBV11-3 with TRBJ2-3; 9 bases map to TRBD1. From germline, CDR1 is SGHNT and CDR2 YENEEA. Trimming took 5 bases from V and 5 from J; bases not matched to a gene: 8. CDR3 size: 15 residues. The CDR3 loop reads CASSPPGQGIDTQYF. As DNA, the CDR3 is TGTGCCAGCAGCCCGCCGGGACAGGGCATAGATACGCAGTATTTT.

The chain has TRBV4-1 and TRBJ1-1, with 7 bases matching TRBD1. The CDR3 is 16 residues long. With 1 base clipped from V and 1 base from J, the junction kept 6 bases outside the gene matches. CDR1 and CDR2 (germline): MGHRA, YSYEKL. The CDR3 loop reads CASSQGGTAANTEAFF. The DNA for the CDR3 is TGCGCCAGCAGCCAAGGGGGGACAGCGGCGAACACTGAAGCTTTCTTT.

The chain recombines TRBV19 with TRBJ2-2; 8 bases fit TRBD1. The V segment lost 5 bases and the J segment 7 bases; nucleotides outside the gene matches: 9. CDR3 size: 15 residues. Per the germline V gene, CDR1 is LNHDA and CDR2 is SQIVND (reference sequence). The CDR3, as DNA: TGTGCCAGTAGTGTCAGACAGGGGACATTCGGGGAGCTGTTTTTT. The encoded protein is CASSVRQGTFGELFF.

By frequency in the sample, this clonotype is medium-sized (0.01 to 0.1%). For the CDR3, the DNA is TGTGCCAGCAGCCTAGGGGCAGGGGGGAACACCGGGGAGCTGTTTTTT. Encoded protein: CASSLGAGGNTGELFF. This chain uses TRBV7-8 with TRBJ2-2; TRBD1 agrees at 7 bases. The V segment lost 5 bases and the J segment 1 base; nucleotides outside the gene matches: 7. CDR1 is SGHVS and CDR2 is FQNEAQ in the germline V gene. There are 16 residues in the CDR3.

The J gene is TRBJ2-3, the V gene TRBV6-2 or TRBV6-3; 8 nucleotides align to TRBD2. The CDR3 covers 15 residues. The V and J ends lost 0 bases and 2 bases, in that order; junction bases with no gene match: 1. Per germline, CDR1 MNHEY and CDR2 SVGEGT. As DNA, the CDR3 is TGTGCCAGCAGTTACTCAGCGGGAGTCACAGATACGCAGTATTTT. Translated, it gives CASSYSAGVTDTQYF.

In DNA form, the CDR3 reads TGTGCCAGCAACAGACAGAGGGGGCTAGAGACCCAGTACTTC. Protein product: CASNRQRGLETQYF. The V gene is TRBV28, the J gene TRBJ2-5; 7 bases fit TRBD1. The V and J ends lost 7 bases and 4 bases, in that order; junction bases with no gene match: 9. Germline V gives CDR1 MDHEN, CDR2 SYDVKM. The CDR3 runs 14 residues. The variable domain in full, completed from reference TRBV28 and TRBJ2-5, reads DVKVTQSSRYLVKRTGEKVFLECVQDMDHENMFWYRQDPGLGLRLIYFSYDVKMKEKGDIPEGYSVSREKKERFSLILESASTNQTSMYLCASNRQRGLETQYFGPGTRLLVL.

This clonotype was found a few times. V is TRBV19 and J is TRBJ2-3; 10 bases are a match to TRBD1. Per germline, CDR1 LNHDA and CDR2 SQIVND (reference sequence). The CDR3 runs 15 residues. The V and J ends lost 2 bases and 5 bases, in that order; junction bases with no gene match: 4. In DNA form, the CDR3 reads TGTGCCAGTAGTATATTGGGACAGGGGAGAGATACGCAGTATTTT. Amino acid sequence: CASSILGQGRDTQYF. The full variable domain, with the rest looked up from reference TRBV19 and TRBJ2-3, is DGGITQSPKYLFRKEGQNVTLSCEQNLNHDAMYWYRQDPGQGLRLIYYSQIVNDFQKGDIAEGYSVSREKKESFPLTVTSAQKNPTAFYLCASSILGQGRDTQYFGPGTRLTVL.

This clonotype was seen only a few times. The rearrangement links TRBV6-1 to TRBJ1-2; D is perhaps TRBD1 (6 bases). CDR1 is MNHNS and CDR2 is SASEGT in the germline V gene. V dropped 3 bases and J dropped 8 bases, with 22 bases sitting between them. CDR3 length: 16 residues. CDR3 protein: CASSERGNSRGRGYTF. Written as DNA, the CDR3 is TGTGCCAGCAGTGAGAGGGGGAACAGTCGGGGGCGCGGCTACACCTTC.

This chain links TRBV6-2 or TRBV6-3 with TRBJ2-1, with 9 bases lining up with TRBD2. V dropped 6 bases and J dropped 8; count of bases not matched to a gene: 11. There are 15 residues in the CDR3. CDR1 and CDR2 from the germline V gene are MNHEY and SVGEGT. The CDR3 is CASRTGGGAVYEQFF. CDR3 bases: TGTGCCAGCAGGACTGGCGGGGGGGCGGTCTATGAGCAGTTCTTC.

In its sample, this clonotype was seen a few times. This chain links TRBV6-2 or TRBV6-3 with TRBJ2-3; D tentatively fits TRBD1 or TRBD2 (5 bases each). Germline V lookup: CDR1 MNHEY, CDR2 SVGEGT. The CDR3 is 14 amino acids. V lost 4 bases, J lost 10 bases, and 18 bases lay in between. The CDR3 loop is CASSSTRGAQSQYF. The DNA of the CDR3 is TGTGCCAGCAGTTCGACTCGGGGCGCACAGTCGCAGTATTTT.

This clonotype was recorded a few times. V is TRBV20-1 and J is TRBJ2-3; TRBD2 matches 10 bases. Germline values: CDR1 DFQATT, CDR2 SNEGSKA (reference sequence). The CDR3 runs to 13 residues. V lost 4 bases to trimming and J lost 4 bases; unmatched junction nucleotides: 2. As DNA, the CDR3 is TGCAGTGCTACTAGCGGGGGTTCAGATACGCAGTATTTT. Translation: CSATSGGSDTQYF.

This clonotype was detected a few times. The chain uses TRBV6-1 and TRBJ2-7; possibly TRBD2 for D (6 bases). The V and J ends lost 3 bases and 3 bases respectively, with 9 bases between them. CDR3 length equals 13 residues. Germline assignment: CDR1 MNHNS and CDR2 SASEGT. The CDR3 coding sequence is TGTGCCAGCAGTGATGGGGGAGGCTACGAGCAGTACTTC. Amino acid sequence: CASSDGGGYEQYF.

Only a few counts were recorded for this clonotype. The chain has TRBV7-3 and TRBJ2-2; D ambiguous. V dropped 5 bases and J dropped 5 bases, with 12 bases sitting between them. There are 14 residues in the CDR3. Germline V gene lookup returns CDR1 SGHTA and CDR2 FQGTGA. CDR3: CASSLYSGTGELFF. The CDR3 nucleotides read TGTGCCAGCAGCCTCTACAGTGGGACCGGGGAGCTGTTTTTT.

The chain combines TRBV2 with TRBJ1-1, with no clear D. V lost 6 bases and J lost 10, with 15 bases in between. Per the germline V gene, CDR1 is SNHLY and CDR2 is FYNNEI. This CDR3 has 12 residues. CDR3 sequence reads: CASSRILRGAFF. In DNA, the CDR3 is TGTGCCAGCAGCCGAATACTTCGGGGAGCTTTCTTT.

This chain connects TRBV28 to TRBJ1-1; the D gene is possibly TRBD1 (5 bases). The CDR3 has 18 amino acids. Deletions cut 2 bases from V and 5 bases from J, with 24 bases between. The germline V gene encodes CDR1 MDHEN and CDR2 SYDVKM. The CDR3 spells CASSLPPRSGVRWTEAFF. The CDR3 DNA is TGTGCCAGCAGTTTACCGCCCCGATCGGGGGTGAGGTGGACTGAAGCTTTCTTT.

This clonotype appeared a few times. The chain uses TRBV6-1 and TRBJ1-5; D gene unclear. Trimming pared 1 base from V and 3 bases from J, leaving 13 bases between. The CDR3 is made up of 16 amino acids. CDR1 MNHNS and CDR2 SASEGT come from the germline V gene. The CDR3 bases are TGTGCCAGCAGTGAAGATAGAACAGCTATCAATCAGCCCCAGCATTTT. The encoded protein is CASSEDRTAINQPQHF.

This clonotype is a singleton in its sample. This rearrangement joins TRBV7-8 to TRBJ1-2, with 7 nucleotides matching TRBD1. With 5 bases clipped from V and 4 bases from J, the junction kept 10 bases outside the gene matches. Germline V gene sequence: CDR1 SGHVS, CDR2 FQNEAQ. The CDR3 consists of 15 residues. CDR3 coding DNA: TGTGCCAGCAGCCTGCGACAGGGTGGTACCTATGGCTACACCTTC. Translated, it gives CASSLRQGGTYGYTF.

This clonotype was seen a handful of times. This rearrangement joins TRBV10-3 to TRBJ2-1; no clear D. The CDR3 sequence is 13 residues long. Germline V gives CDR1 ENHRY, CDR2 SYGVKD. V lost 0 bases, J lost 8 bases, and 8 bases lay in between. In DNA form, the CDR3 reads TGTGCCATCAGTGAGTCGACTCGGGATGAGCAGTTCTTC. Its protein is CAISESTRDEQFF.

J is TRBJ1-1 and V is TRBV6-5; D is perhaps TRBD1 (5 bases). Trimming left V 2 bases short and J 3 bases short, with 16 bases between. CDR3 length: 16 amino acids. CDR1 and CDR2 (germline): MNHEY, SVGAGI. The CDR3 coding sequence is TGTGCCAGCAGTTACCCCGTGGGAGGGGAGGACACTGAAGCTTTCTTT. This codes for CASSYPVGGEDTEAFF.

This clonotype has a handful of counts. CDR3 residues: CASSVGRQGNQPQHF. The DNA for the CDR3 is TGTGCCAGCAGTGTCGGGCGCCAGGGCAATCAGCCCCAGCATTTT. The rearrangement links TRBV6-1 to TRBJ1-5; D gene uncertain. The CDR3 totals 15 residues. Germline values: CDR1 MNHNS, CDR2 SASEGT. Trimming took 4 bases from V and 2 from J, leaving 12 bases between them.